This T cell receptor beta chain was sequenced during a study of blood T cell repertoires in COVID-19. Repertoires were generated with immunoSEQ multiplex PCR, while TCRdb's copy carries only in-frame clones and drops some. The data contain tens of thousands of clones, around 80% of them singletons. CDR3 length: 15 amino acids. From germline, CDR1 is MNHEY and CDR2 SVGAGI. Germline trimming cut 5 bases from V and 3 bases from J; bases unmatched to any gene: 8. This TCR was recovered from a woman of 80 years or more with active or convalescent COVID-19. The rearrangement uses TRBV6-5 and TRBJ1-1, with 8 nucleotides matching TRBD1. The sequenced sample consisted of peripheral blood. The CDR3: CASSRGQGGYTEAFF. In DNA, the CDR3 is TGTGCCAGCAGTAGAGGACAGGGCGGATACACTGAAGCTTTCTTT.